The 29 T cell receptor beta chains given below trace back to one sample, sequenced in a study of blood T cells in healthy people across ages. Using a J-beta primer mix together with a sample-barcoded 5' primer, a second PCR was run for roughly 6 to 12 cycles. TCRdb reprocessed the 5' RACE reads via MiXCR and lists one record per CDR3 protein. The table records over 1,500,000 distinct CDR3 sequences, about two fifths of them present only once. The sequencing sample was made of blood. The receptors here all came from a human donor in good health.

This clonotype was recorded a few times. The chain employs TRBV10-3 and TRBJ2-1; D may be TRBD1 (6 bases). CDR1 ENHRY and CDR2 SYGVKD come from the germline V gene. The CDR3 loop spans 14 amino acids. With 2 bases removed from V and 5 bases from J, the gap between germline ends came to 10 bases. In DNA, the CDR3 is TGTGCCATCAGTGAGCTGGACAGTCACAATGAGCAGTTCTTC. As protein: CAISELDSHNEQFF.

The chain combines TRBV24-1 with TRBJ1-2; perhaps TRBD1 as D (6 bases). Germline V CDR1 and CDR2: KGHDR, SFDVKD. V dropped 5 bases and J dropped 3 bases, with 9 bases sitting between them. The length of the CDR3 is 13 residues. CDR3: CATSGYRDYGYTF. As DNA, the CDR3 is TGTGCCACCAGTGGATACAGGGACTATGGCTACACCTTC.

The CDR3 DNA reads TGTGCCAGCAGCCGCATCCTCGGGACAGGGGGCTACAATGAGCAGTTCTTC. Its translation is CASSRILGTGGYNEQFF. This rearrangement joins TRBV7-2 to TRBJ2-1; 11 bases line up with TRBD1. Germline CDR1 and CDR2: SGHTA and FQGNSA. The length of the CDR3 is 17 residues. J lost 3 bases, V lost 5 bases, and 9 bases had no gene match.

The chain has TRBV6-1 and TRBJ2-5, with D perhaps TRBD1 or TRBD2 (5 bases each). Between the trimmed V and J ends, which lost 7 bases and 9 bases, there was a span of 21 bases. This CDR3 is built from 14 residues. CDR1 is MNHNS, CDR2 SASEGT, per germline. CDR3 in amino acids: CASIPARGIMSQYF. CDR3 nucleotides: TGTGCCAGCATACCAGCGAGGGGCATTATGTCCCAGTACTTC.

This clonotype showed up just a few times. An end of the junction differs from the germline gene, which may be a read error. CDR3 protein: CSARAGTLRTDTQYF. The CDR3, as DNA: TGCAGTGCCAGAGCCGGGACTTTACGCACAGATACGCAGTATTTT. The genes are TRBV20-1 and TRBJ2-3, with D possibly matching TRBD2 (6 bases). Germline CDR1 reads DFQATT; CDR2 reads SNEGSKA (reference sequence). CDR3 length: 15 residues.

A few counts support this clonotype. V gene TRBV6-5 combines with J gene TRBJ2-3; 9 bases line up with TRBD2. V gave up 6 bases and J gave up 2 bases; unmatched junction bases: 3. CDR1 and CDR2 (germline): MNHEY, SVGAGI. The CDR3 runs 14 residues. CDR3 protein: CASRIAGDTDTQYF. The CDR3 region has the DNA TGTGCCAGCAGAATAGCGGGGGACACAGATACGCAGTATTTT.

The table lists this clonotype with a few counts. CDR3 DNA sequence: TGCAGTGCTAGTTTGGCAGTCGGGGCGGGGGCCGCACAAGAGACCCAGTACTTC. Its protein is CSASLAVGAGAAQETQYF. This chain links TRBV20-1 with TRBJ2-5, with D perhaps TRBD2 (7 bases). The CDR3 loop spans 18 amino acids. Trimming stripped 3 bases from V and 2 bases from J, with 25 bases between. Germline values: CDR1 DFQATT, CDR2 SNEGSKA (reference sequence).

The J gene is TRBJ2-7, the V gene TRBV5-1, with 7 nucleotides matching TRBD1. J gave up 3 bases and V 3 bases, and 9 bases lay outside the gene matches. Looked up from germline, CDR1 is SGHRS and CDR2 is YFSETQ. The CDR3 length is 15 residues. CDR3 DNA: TGCGCCAGCAGCTATGACCCCAGGGGGAGCTACGAGCAGTACTTC. This encodes CASSYDPRGSYEQYF.

Here the CDR3 DNA reads TGCAGCGTTTCTTGGACTAGCGGTTACACAGATACGCAGTATTTT. Translating gives CSVSWTSGYTDTQYF. The chain recombines TRBV29-1 with TRBJ2-3; 10 bases line up with TRBD2. The CDR3 covers 15 residues. CDR1 and CDR2 from the germline V gene are SQVTM and ANQGSEA. Germline trimming cut 5 bases from V and 2 bases from J; bases unmatched to any gene: 7.

The chain is built from TRBV18 and TRBJ2-3; D may be TRBD1 or TRBD2 (6 bases each). There are 15 residues in the CDR3. Per germline, CDR1 KGHSH and CDR2 LQKENI. V was pared by 3 bases and J by 2 bases, with 12 bases between. CDR3 residues: CASSPLTGATDTQYF. The DNA of the CDR3 is TGTGCCAGCTCACCTCTTACGGGGGCCACAGATACGCAGTATTTT.

The rearrangement links TRBV25-1 to TRBJ2-1, with D possibly called TRBD1 or TRBD2 (6 bases each). The J call may be wrong; the DNA end is better matched by TRBJ2-7. Germline V CDR1 and CDR2: MGHDK, SYGVNS. The CDR3 contains 16 residues. As DNA, the CDR3 is TGTGCCAGCAGCCTAGGGGGTAGCGGTCCCTACAATGAGCAGTACTTC. Translating gives CASSLGGSGPYNEQYF.

This clonotype was detected a few times. V gene TRBV4-2 combines with J gene TRBJ1-2, with a weak D call TRBD1 (5 bases). V lost 2 bases and J 4 bases, leaving 17 bases between the germline ends. This CDR3 has 16 residues. CDR1 LGHNA and CDR2 YNFKEQ come from the germline V gene. This CDR3 is CASSQYRRDGTYGYTF. CDR3 in DNA: TGTGCCAGCAGCCAATATCGACGGGACGGCACCTATGGCTACACCTTC.

This clonotype was picked up a small number of times. CDR3 nucleotides: TGCGCCAGCAGCCAGTACGGGACACCACCGACAGATACGCAGTATTTT. As protein: CASSQYGTPPTDTQYF. This chain connects TRBV4-3 to TRBJ2-3, with D possibly being TRBD1 (6 bases). This CDR3 has 16 amino acids. Deletions cut 3 bases from V and 3 bases from J, with 16 bases between. Germline values: CDR1 LGHNA, CDR2 YSLEER.

This clonotype was seen a handful of times. CDR3 amino acids: CAITNGGDNEQFF. The CDR3 nucleotides are TGTGCCATCACAAACGGGGGGGACAATGAGCAGTTCTTC. The V call is TRBV10-3, the J call TRBJ2-1, with 8 positions matching TRBD2. Germline lookup yields CDR1 ENHRY and CDR2 SYGVKD. This CDR3 is built from 13 residues. Unmatched junction bases numbered 4, after V lost 7 bases and J lost 5 bases.

This clonotype showed up just a few times. V usage is TRBV12-3 or TRBV12-4 and J usage is TRBJ1-2; D unresolved. V was trimmed by 4 bases and J by 3 bases, leaving 15 bases between them. The CDR3 consists of 15 residues. CDR3 in DNA: TGTGCCAGCAGTTCCTGGACTAATGAGGACTATGGCTACACCTTC. It encodes CASSSWTNEDYGYTF.

This clonotype turned up a few times. This chain links TRBV29-1 with TRBJ1-1; 8 positions agree with TRBD1. Germline CDR1 is SQVTM and CDR2 is ANQGSEA. V trimming: 6 bases; J trimming: 1 base; junction bases outside the gene matches: 1. The CDR3 contains 12 residues. Here the CDR3 reads CSVDRANTEAFF. CDR3 coding DNA: TGCAGCGTGGACAGGGCGAACACTGAAGCTTTCTTT.

The V gene is TRBV6-2 or TRBV6-3, the J gene TRBJ2-5; 10 bases are a match to TRBD2. Germline assignment: CDR1 MNHEY and CDR2 SVGEGT. The CDR3 has 19 amino acids. V lost 2 bases, J lost 1 base, and 13 bases stayed unmatched. In nucleotides, the CDR3 is TGTGCCAGCAGTTACCCTGGGACTAGCGCATTCCTCGTCCAAGAGACCCAGTACTTC. Translation: CASSYPGTSAFLVQETQYF.

This rearrangement joins TRBV5-1 to TRBJ2-1, with 14 positions matching TRBD2. The germline V gene has CDR1 SGHRS and CDR2 YFSETQ. V lost 4 bases to trimming and J lost 6 bases; unmatched junction nucleotides: 6. The CDR3 is made up of 16 amino acids. The CDR3 here is CASSPLTSGGVNEQFF. DNA of the CDR3: TGCGCCAGCAGCCCCCTGACTAGCGGGGGGGTCAATGAGCAGTTCTTC. Variable domain in full (rest from reference TRBV5-1 and TRBJ2-1): KAGVTQTPRYLIKTRGQQVTLSCSPISGHRSVSWYQQTPGQGLQFLFEYFSETQRNKGNFPGRFSGRQFSNSRSEMNVSTLELGDSALYLCASSPLTSGGVNEQFFGPGTRLTVL.

This clonotype has only one observation. The chain combines TRBV7-2 with TRBJ1-5; D is possibly TRBD1 (5 bases). The germline V gene encodes CDR1 SGHTA and CDR2 FQGNSA. V lost 3 bases and J 1 base, leaving 13 bases between the germline ends. The CDR3 has 16 residues. DNA for the CDR3: TGTGCCAGCAGCTTGGCGGGGCCCGAGAGCAATCAGCCCCAGCATTTT. Residues: CASSLAGPESNQPQHF.

This chain uses TRBV24-1 with TRBJ2-1; D possibly corresponds to TRBD1 (6 bases). The V gene's germline CDR1 is KGHDR and CDR2 SFDVKD. V shed 8 bases and J shed 7 bases, with 14 bases lying between them. The CDR3 is 13 residues long. Written as DNA, the CDR3 is TGTGCCACCATTGCAGGGGATAGGAATGAGCAGTTCTTC. This encodes CATIAGDRNEQFF.

As for this clonotype: This may be a read error: a much more frequent sequence differs by one nucleotide. The chain links TRBV5-1 to TRBJ2-3; a weak D match, TRBD2 (6 bases). Looked up from germline, CDR1 is SGHRS and CDR2 is YFSETQ. The CDR3 is 15 amino acids. The CDR3 bases are TGCGCCAGCAGCCACGGGACTTCGAGCACAGGTACGCAGTATTTT. It translates to CASSHGTSSTGTQYF.

A few counts support this clonotype. This sequence joins TRBV7-9 and TRBJ2-1, with D hard to call. Trimming removed 9 bases from V and 6 bases from J, with 9 bases in between. The germline gives CDR1 SEHNR, CDR2 FQNEAQ (reference sequence). The CDR3 runs 11 residues. CDR3 protein: CASRNFNEQFF. The CDR3, as DNA: TGTGCCAGTCGGAACTTCAATGAGCAGTTCTTC.

This clonotype was observed a handful of times. V and J are TRBV7-2 and TRBJ1-1; 11 bases are shared with TRBD1. The CDR3 covers 15 residues. Losses at the gene ends were 4 bases for V and 10 bases for J; bases not matched to a gene: 11. The germline CDR1 and CDR2 sequences are SGHTA and FQGNSA. CDR3: CASSSVGTGGRGAFF. The DNA of the CDR3 is TGTGCCAGCAGCTCCGTAGGGACAGGGGGGAGGGGAGCTTTCTTT.

The chain has TRBV7-2 and TRBJ1-4, with 9 bases lining up with TRBD1. The CDR3 is 14 amino acids. V lost 7 bases and J lost 6; bases outside the gene matches: 6. The germline V gene has CDR1 SGHTA and CDR2 FQGNSA. The CDR3 DNA follows: TGTGCCAGCACCCCGGACAGGGGTGATGAAAAACTGTTTTTT. Translating gives CASTPDRGDEKLFF.

This chain links TRBV27 with TRBJ2-1; 9 bases fit TRBD1. The CDR3 contains 16 residues. V gave up 6 bases and J gave up 8 bases; unmatched junction bases: 14. Per germline, CDR1 MNHEY and CDR2 SMNVEV (reference sequence). CDR3 loop: CASRRADRGFSDEQFF. CDR3 in DNA: TGTGCCAGCAGGAGAGCCGACAGGGGGTTTAGTGATGAGCAGTTCTTC.

The CDR3 reads CASSLAGVEGYGYTF. The CDR3 coding sequence is TGTGCCAGCAGCTTAGCGGGCGTGGAGGGCTATGGCTACACCTTC. The chain carries TRBV7-2 and TRBJ1-2; D gene uncertain. Germline lookup yields CDR1 SGHTA and CDR2 FQGNSA. V lost 0 bases and J 4 bases, leaving 12 bases between the germline ends. This CDR3 region has 15 residues.

The CDR3 DNA reads TGTGCCAGCAGTTACCGACTATTCCGACAGGGGGTAAATTATCAGCCCCAGCATTTT. Protein product: CASSYRLFRQGVNYQPQHF. The chain combines TRBV6-5 with TRBJ1-5, with 9 bases matching TRBD1. The CDR3 is 19 residues long. Germline V lookup: CDR1 MNHEY, CDR2 SVGAGI. The J segment lost 5 bases and the V segment lost 2 bases, leaving 16 bases of the junction unmatched.

This clonotype was found a few times. The chain uses TRBV4-1 and TRBJ1-1; the match to TRBD1 covers 7 bases. The CDR3 totals 15 residues. In germline, CDR1 is MGHRA, CDR2 YSYEKL. Trimming removed 0 bases from V and 1 base from J; junction bases left unmatched: 2. CDR3 DNA: TGCGCCAGCAGCCAAGACCACAGGGGGAACACTGAAGCTTTCTTT. Translating it yields CASSQDHRGNTEAFF.

This clonotype was detected only a few times. V usage is TRBV2 and J usage is TRBJ1-4, with 8 bases identical to TRBD1. Looked up from germline, CDR1 is SNHLY and CDR2 is FYNNEI. V lost 8 bases, J lost 5 bases, and 4 bases stayed unmatched. The CDR3 contains 13 residues. In DNA, the CDR3 is TGTGCCAGCGAAAGGGACAGGAATGAAAAACTGTTTTTT. Amino acid sequence: CASERDRNEKLFF.